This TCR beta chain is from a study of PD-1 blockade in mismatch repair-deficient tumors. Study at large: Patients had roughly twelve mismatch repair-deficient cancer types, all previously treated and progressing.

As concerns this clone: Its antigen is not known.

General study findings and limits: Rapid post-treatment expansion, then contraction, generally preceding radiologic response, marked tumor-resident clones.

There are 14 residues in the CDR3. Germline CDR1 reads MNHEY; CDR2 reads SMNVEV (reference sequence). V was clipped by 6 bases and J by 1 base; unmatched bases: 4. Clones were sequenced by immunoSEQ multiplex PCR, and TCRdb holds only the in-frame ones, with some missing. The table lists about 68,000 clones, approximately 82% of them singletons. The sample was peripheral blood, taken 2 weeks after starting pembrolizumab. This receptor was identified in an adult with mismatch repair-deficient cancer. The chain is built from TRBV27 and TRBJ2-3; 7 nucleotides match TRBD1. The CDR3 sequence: CASRRQGRTDTQYF. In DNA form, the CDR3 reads TGTGCCAGCAGGCGACAGGGCCGCACAGATACGCAGTATTTT.